The clone carrying this T cell receptor (beta chain) has only a few counts. Peripheral blood samples and lesional scalp punch biopsies were obtained from alopecia areata patients. Sorted out of PBMCs were CD4+ T cells and CD8+ T cells. Extracted RNA was reverse transcribed into cDNA, the sequencing template. The repertoire was sequenced with immunoSEQ multiplex PCR; TCRdb's copy has only in-frame clones and lacks some. The table includes about 23,000 clones, approximately 52% detected once. This sample stems from a study of CD8+ T cells in alopecia areata. With V trimmed by 4 bases and J by 4 bases, 8 bases remained unmatched. The CDR3 is made up of 15 amino acids. Germline V lookup: CDR1 KGHSY, CDR2 FQNENV.

The rearrangement uses TRBV16 and TRBJ1-2; the match to TRBD1 covers 8 bases. The source is a human donor with alopecia areata. Source material: NKG2D-high CD8+ T cells sorted from blood. The CDR3 bases are TGTGCCAGCAGCCCCAGAAGGGACAGGCTCTATGGCTACACCTTC. Its protein product is CASSPRRDRLYGYTF.